A single TCR beta chain is shown here with its context. These data belong to a study of spatial heterogeneity in lung cancer. For the study at large: The donor population consisted of over 55 patients with untreated, early-stage non-small cell lung cancer. Sequencing covered available follow-up PBMC samples collected a median of about two years after resection.

Individual TCR cDNA molecules each bore their own unique molecular identifier. TCRdb used MiXCR to reprocess the 5' RACE reads, holding one entry per CDR3 protein. The sample shows about 120,000 distinct CDR3 sequences, more than 9% of them seen only once. The time point was: blood at routine non-recurrence follow-up after resection. Whole RNA, which was extracted from tumor, nontumor lung tissue or frozen PBMC, was sequenced without any cell sorting. The sequence was collected from a male donor with early-stage non-small cell lung cancer. The specimen comprised PBMCs, sampled at follow-up.

CDR3 sequence: CASSQGPLGRESNTEAFF. As DNA, the CDR3 is TGCGCCAGCAGCCAAGGCCCCCTCGGACGGGAATCGAACACTGAAGCTTTCTTT. The chain carries TRBV4-1 and TRBJ1-1; D uncertain. The germline CDR1 and CDR2 sequences are MGHRA and YSYEKL. The CDR3 length is 18 residues. The V and J ends lost 1 base and 1 base respectively, with 19 bases between them.